This TCR beta chain was sequenced in a study of CD8 T cells in Susac syndrome. General observations from the study: Individuals included in the TCR sequencing and HLA analysis were acknowledged by the study to be relatively few in number.

This CDR3 contains 14 residues. V shed 7 bases and J shed 5 bases, with 17 bases lying between them. Germline V gives CDR1 MNHEY, CDR2 SVGAGI. Control patients had untreated stable or active relapsing-remitting multiple sclerosis by revised McDonald criteria. Negative isolation was applied to CD8+ and CD4+ T cells, and FACS enrichment was applied to TEMRA cells. Reverse transcription of roughly 0.5 to 1 ug RNA used random hexamers. Amplification of TCR beta CDR3 by immunoSEQ multiplex PCR spanned 54 Vbeta and 13 Jbeta. MiXCR was run by TCRdb on the immunoSEQ multiplex PCR reads, yielding one entry per CDR3 protein. This table holds roughly 200,000 distinct CDR3 sequences, approximately 96% found once. Regarding this clonotype: Its antigen is not identified.

V usage is TRBV6-5 and J usage is TRBJ1-1; D ambiguous. Source material: CD8+ T cells from PBMCs. The receptor's source is a human donor with multiple sclerosis. CDR3 coding DNA: TGTGCCAGCACCGACCCTGGCCCGGGGACTGAAGCTTTCTTT. Protein product: CASTDPGPGTEAFF.